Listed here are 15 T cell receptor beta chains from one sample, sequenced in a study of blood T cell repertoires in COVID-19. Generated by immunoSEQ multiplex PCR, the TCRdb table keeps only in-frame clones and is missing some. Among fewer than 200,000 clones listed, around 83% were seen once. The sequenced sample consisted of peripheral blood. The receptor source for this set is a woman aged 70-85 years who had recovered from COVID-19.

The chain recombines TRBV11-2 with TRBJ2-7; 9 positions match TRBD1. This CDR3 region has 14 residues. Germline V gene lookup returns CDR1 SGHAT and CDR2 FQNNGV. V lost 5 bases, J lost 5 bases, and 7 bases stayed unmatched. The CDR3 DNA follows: TGTGCCAGCAGCGGGGGGACAGGGAGTGACGAGCAGTACTTC. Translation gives CASSGGTGSDEQYF.

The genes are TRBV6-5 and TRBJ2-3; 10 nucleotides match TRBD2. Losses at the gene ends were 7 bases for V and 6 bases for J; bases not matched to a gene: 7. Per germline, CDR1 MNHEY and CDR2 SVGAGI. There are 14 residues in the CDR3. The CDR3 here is CASNRLAGGDTQYF. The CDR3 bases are TGTGCCAGCAACCGACTAGCGGGCGGCGATACGCAGTATTTT.

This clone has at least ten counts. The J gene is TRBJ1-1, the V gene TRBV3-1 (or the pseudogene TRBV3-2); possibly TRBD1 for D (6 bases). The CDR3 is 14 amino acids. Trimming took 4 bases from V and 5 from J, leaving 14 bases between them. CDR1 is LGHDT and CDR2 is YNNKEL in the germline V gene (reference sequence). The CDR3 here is CASSRMGQGTEAFF. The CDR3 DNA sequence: TGTGCCAGCAGCCGGATGGGCCAGGGGACTGAAGCTTTCTTT.

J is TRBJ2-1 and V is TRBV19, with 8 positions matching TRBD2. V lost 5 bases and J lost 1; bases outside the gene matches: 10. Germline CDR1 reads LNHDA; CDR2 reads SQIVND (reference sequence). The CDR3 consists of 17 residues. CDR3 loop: CASSYGREGKSYNEQFF. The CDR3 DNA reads TGTGCCAGTAGTTATGGTCGGGAGGGGAAATCCTACAATGAGCAGTTCTTC.

The CDR3 DNA follows: TGTGCCAGCAGTTCCCGGCAGCGAAACACTGAAGCTTTCTTT. It encodes CASSSRQRNTEAFF. The gene calls are TRBV27 and TRBJ1-1; D is unclear. The CDR3 is made up of 14 amino acids. The germline V gene has CDR1 MNHEY and CDR2 SMNVEV (reference sequence). V was clipped by 4 bases and J by 2 bases, with 11 bases between them.

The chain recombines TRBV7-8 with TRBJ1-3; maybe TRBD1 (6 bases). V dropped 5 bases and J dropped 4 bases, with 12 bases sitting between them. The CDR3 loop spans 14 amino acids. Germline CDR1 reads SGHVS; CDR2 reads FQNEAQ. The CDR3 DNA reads TGTGCCAGCAGCCGCGGGACACGCGGAAACACCATATATTTT. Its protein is CASSRGTRGNTIYF.

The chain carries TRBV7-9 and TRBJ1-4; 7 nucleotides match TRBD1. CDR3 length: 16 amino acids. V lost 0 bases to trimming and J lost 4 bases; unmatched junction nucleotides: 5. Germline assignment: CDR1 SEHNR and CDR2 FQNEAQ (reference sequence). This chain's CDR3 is CASSLAWDSDNEKLFF. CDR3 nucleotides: TGTGCCAGCAGCTTAGCTTGGGACAGCGATAATGAAAAACTGTTTTTT.

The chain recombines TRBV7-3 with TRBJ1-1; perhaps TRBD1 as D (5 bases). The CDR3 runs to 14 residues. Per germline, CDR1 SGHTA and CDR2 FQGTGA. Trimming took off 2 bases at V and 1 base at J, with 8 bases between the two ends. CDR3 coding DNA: TGTGCCAGCAGCTTAGGCGGGGGGAACACTGAAGCTTTCTTT. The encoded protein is CASSLGGGNTEAFF.

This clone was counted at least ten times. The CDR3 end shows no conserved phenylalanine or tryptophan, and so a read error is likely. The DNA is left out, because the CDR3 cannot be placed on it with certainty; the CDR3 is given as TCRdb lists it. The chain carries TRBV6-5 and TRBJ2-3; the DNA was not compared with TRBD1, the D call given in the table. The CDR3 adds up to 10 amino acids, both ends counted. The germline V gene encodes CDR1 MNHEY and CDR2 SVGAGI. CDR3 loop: CASSYPPGPG.

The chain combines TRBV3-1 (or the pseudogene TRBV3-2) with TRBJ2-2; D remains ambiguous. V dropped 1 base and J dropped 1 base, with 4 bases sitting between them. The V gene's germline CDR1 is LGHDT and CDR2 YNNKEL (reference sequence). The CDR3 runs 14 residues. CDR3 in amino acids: CASSQGQNTGELFF. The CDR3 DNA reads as TGTGCCAGCAGCCAAGGACAGAACACCGGGGAGCTGTTTTTT.

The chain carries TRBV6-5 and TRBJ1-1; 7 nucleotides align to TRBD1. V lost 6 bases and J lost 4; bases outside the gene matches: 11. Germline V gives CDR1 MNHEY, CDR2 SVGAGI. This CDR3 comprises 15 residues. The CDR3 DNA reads TGTGCCAGCAGCCTAGGGGGCGCGGAAGGCACTGAAGCTTTCTTT. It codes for CASSLGGAEGTEAFF.

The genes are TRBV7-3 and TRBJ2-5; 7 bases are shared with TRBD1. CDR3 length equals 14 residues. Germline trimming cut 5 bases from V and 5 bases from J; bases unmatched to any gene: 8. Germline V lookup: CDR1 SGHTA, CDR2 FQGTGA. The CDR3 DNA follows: TGTGCCAGCAGCAGAGACAGGGCGGCGGAGACCCAGTACTTC. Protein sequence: CASSRDRAAETQYF.

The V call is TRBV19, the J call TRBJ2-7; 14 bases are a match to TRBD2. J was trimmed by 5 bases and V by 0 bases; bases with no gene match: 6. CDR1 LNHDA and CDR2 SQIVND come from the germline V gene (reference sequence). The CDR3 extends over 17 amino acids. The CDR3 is CASSIEPGLAGDHEQYF. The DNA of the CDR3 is TGTGCCAGTAGTATAGAACCGGGACTAGCGGGAGACCACGAGCAGTACTTC.

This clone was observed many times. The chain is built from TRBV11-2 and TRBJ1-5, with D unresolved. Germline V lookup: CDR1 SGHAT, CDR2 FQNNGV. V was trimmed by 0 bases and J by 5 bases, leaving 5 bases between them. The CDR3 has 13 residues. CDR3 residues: CASSLDRDQPQHF. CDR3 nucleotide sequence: TGTGCCAGCAGCTTAGATCGGGATCAGCCCCAGCATTTT. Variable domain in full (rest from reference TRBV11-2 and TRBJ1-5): EAGVAQSPRYKIIEKRQSVAFWCNPISGHATLYWYQQILGQGPKLLIQFQNNGVVDDSQLPKDRFSAERLKGVDSTLKIQPAKLEDSAVYLCASSLDRDQPQHFGDGTRLSIL.

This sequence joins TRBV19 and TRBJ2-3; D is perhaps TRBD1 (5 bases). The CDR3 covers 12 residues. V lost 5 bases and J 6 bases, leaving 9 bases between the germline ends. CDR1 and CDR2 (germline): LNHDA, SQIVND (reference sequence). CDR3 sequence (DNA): TGTGCCAGTAGTTCGCAGGGTGATACGCAGTATTTT. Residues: CASSSQGDTQYF.